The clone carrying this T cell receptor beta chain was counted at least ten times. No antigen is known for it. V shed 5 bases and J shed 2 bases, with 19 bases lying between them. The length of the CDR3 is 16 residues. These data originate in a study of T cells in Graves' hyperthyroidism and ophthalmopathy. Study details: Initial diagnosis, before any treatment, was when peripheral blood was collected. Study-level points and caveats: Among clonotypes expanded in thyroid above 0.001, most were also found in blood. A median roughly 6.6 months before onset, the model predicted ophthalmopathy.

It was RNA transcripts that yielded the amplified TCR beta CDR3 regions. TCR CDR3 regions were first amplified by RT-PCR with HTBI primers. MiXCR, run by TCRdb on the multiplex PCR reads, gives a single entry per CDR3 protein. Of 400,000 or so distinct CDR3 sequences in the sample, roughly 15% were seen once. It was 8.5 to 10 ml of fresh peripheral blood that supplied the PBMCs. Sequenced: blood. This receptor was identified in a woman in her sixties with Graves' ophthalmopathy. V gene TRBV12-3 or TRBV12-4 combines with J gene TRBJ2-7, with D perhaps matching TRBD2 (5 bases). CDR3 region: CASSTLDPPGTYEQYF. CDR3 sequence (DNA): TGTGCCAGCAGTACCCTCGACCCCCCGGGAACCTACGAGCAGTACTTC.